This entry describes one T cell receptor beta chain. The sample originates from a study of blood T cell repertoires in COVID-19. Study details: T cells, B-cell-depleted T cells, or PBMCs supplied cDNA or gDNA.

Trimming took 4 bases from V and 9 from J; bases not matched to a gene: 15. The CDR3 covers 18 residues. CDR1 is SGDLS, CDR2 YYNGEE, per germline. Study processing details: Quantification of nucleated cells was approximated via reference gene primer amplification. Assay used: immunoSEQ multiplex PCR; TCRdb lists only in-frame clones, some missing. D and trimming were read from the DNA, whereas the V and J calls and clone size are those reported in that table. The sample shows 250,000 to 300,000 clones, over 85% of them seen only once. The chain combines TRBV9 with TRBJ2-1, with 14 positions matching TRBD2. The TCR sequence derives from a woman in her sixties who had recovered from COVID-19. The specimen sequenced was PBMCs or T cells enriched from blood (not recorded which). This chain's CDR3 is CASSFRTSGRSSLFEQFF. In DNA form, the CDR3 reads TGTGCCAGCAGCTTCAGGACTAGCGGGAGGTCCTCCTTGTTTGAGCAGTTCTTC.